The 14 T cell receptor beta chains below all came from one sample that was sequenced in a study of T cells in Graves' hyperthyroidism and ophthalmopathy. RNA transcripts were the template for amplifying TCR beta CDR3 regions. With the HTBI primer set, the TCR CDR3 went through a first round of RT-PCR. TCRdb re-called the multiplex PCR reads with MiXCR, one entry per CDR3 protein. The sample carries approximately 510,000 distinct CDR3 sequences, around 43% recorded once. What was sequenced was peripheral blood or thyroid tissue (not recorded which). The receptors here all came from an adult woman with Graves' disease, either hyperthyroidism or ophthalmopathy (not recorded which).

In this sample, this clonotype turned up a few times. The CDR3 reads CAWRRGRILYGYTF. CDR3 nucleotide sequence: TGTGCCTGGCGGAGGGGCAGAATCCTTTATGGCTACACCTTC. The chain uses TRBV30 and TRBJ1-2; the D gene is possibly TRBD1 (5 bases). The V end lost 5 bases, the J end lost 5 bases, and 18 bases lay between the germline ends. Germline V gene data show CDR1 as GTSNPN and CDR2 as SVGIG (reference sequence). The CDR3 sequence is 14 residues long.

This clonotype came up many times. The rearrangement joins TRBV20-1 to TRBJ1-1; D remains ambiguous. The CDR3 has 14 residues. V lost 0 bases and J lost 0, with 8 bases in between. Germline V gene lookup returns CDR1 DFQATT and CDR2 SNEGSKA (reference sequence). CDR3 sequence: CSARDLRLNTEAFF. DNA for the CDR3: TGCAGTGCTAGAGATCTGAGACTGAACACTGAAGCTTTCTTT.

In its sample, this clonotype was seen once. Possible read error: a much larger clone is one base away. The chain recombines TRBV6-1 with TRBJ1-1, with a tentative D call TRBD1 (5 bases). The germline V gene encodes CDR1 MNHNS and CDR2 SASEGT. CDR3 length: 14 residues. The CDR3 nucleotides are TGTGCCAGCAGTGAAAGTGAGGGGTTTACTGAAGCTTCCTTT. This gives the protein CASSESEGFTEASF.

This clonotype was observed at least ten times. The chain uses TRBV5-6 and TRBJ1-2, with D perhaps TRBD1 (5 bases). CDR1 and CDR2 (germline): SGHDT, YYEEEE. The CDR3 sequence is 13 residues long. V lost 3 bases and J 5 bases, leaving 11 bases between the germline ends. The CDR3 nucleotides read TGTGCCAGCAGCTGGGGGACGGAATATGGCTACACCTTC. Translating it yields CASSWGTEYGYTF.

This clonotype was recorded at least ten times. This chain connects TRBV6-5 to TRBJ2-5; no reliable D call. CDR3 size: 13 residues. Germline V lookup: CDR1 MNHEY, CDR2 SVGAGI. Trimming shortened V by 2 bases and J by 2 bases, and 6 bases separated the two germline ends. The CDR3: CASSYRRQETQYF. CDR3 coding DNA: TGTGCCAGCAGTTACAGGCGGCAAGAGACCCAGTACTTC.

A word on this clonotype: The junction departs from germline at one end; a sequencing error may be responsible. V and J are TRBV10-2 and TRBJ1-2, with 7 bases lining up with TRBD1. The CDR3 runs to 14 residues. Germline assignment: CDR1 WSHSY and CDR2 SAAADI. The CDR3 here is CASSPGTAGYGYTF. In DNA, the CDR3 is TGTGCCAGCAGCCCCGGGACAGCAGGCTATGGCTACACCTTC.

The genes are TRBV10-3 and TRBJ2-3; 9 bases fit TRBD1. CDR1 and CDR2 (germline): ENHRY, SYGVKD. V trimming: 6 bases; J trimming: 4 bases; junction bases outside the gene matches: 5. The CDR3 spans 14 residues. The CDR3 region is CAIRGQGGPDTQYF. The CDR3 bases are TGTGCCATCAGGGGACAGGGAGGGCCAGATACGCAGTATTTT.

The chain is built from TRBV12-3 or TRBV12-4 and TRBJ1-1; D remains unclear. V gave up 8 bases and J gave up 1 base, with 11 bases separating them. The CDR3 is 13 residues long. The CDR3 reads CASSGRTNTEAFF. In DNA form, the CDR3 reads TGTGCCAGCTCCGGACGCACGAACACTGAAGCTTTCTTT.

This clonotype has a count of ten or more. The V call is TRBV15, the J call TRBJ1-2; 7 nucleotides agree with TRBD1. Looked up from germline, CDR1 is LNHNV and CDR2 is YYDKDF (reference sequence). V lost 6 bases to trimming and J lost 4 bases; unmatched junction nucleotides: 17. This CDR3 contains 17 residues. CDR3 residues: CATRTGRGGRAFYGYTF. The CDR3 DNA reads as TGTGCCACCAGAACTGGACGAGGGGGCCGGGCCTTCTATGGCTACACCTTC.

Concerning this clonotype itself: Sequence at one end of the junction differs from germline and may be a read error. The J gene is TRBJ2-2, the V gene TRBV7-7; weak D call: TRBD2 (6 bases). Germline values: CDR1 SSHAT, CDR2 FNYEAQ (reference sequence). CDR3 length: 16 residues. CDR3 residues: CASRTGGAENTGELFF. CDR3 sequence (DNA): TGTGCTAGCAGGACCGGGGGAGCGGAAAACACCGGGGAGCTGTTTTTT.

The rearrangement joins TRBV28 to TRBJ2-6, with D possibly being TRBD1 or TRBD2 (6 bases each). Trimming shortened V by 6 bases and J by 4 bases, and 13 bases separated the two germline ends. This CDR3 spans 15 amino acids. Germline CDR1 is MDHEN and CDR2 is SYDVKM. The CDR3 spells CASRIWGAGANVLTF. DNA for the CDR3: TGTGCCAGCAGAATATGGGGGGCCGGGGCCAACGTCCTGACTTTC.

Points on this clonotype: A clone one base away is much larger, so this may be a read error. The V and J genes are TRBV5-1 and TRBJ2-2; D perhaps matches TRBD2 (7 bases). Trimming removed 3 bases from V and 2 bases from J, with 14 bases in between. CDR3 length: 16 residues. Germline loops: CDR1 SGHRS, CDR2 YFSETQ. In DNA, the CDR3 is TGCGCCAGCAGCTGGGGGGGCAGGTTCAACACCGGGGAGCTGTTTTTT. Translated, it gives CASSWGGRFNTGELFF.

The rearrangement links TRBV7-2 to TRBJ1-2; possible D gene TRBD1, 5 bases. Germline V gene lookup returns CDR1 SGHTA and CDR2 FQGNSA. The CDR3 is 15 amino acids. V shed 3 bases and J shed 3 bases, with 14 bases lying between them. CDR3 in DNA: TGTGCCAGCAGCTTCCCCGGGCAGGGTTACTATGGCTACACCTTC. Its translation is CASSFPGQGYYGYTF.

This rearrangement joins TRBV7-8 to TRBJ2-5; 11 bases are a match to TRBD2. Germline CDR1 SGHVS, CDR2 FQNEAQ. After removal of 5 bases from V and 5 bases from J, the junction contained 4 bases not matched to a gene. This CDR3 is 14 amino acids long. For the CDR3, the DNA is TGTGCCAGCAGCCTTAGCGGGAGGGTGGAGACCCAGTACTTC. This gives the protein CASSLSGRVETQYF.